This T cell receptor beta chain was captured in a study of OX40 agonist ivuxolimab in advanced cancers. Across the whole study: Patients took ivuxolimab, an agonistic anti-OX40 (CD134) antibody. Therapy given before enrollment (anti-PD-1, anti-PD-L1 or anti-CTLA-4) was allowed, and roughly 42% had some.

The assay was immunoSEQ multiplex PCR, and TCRdb's table has in-frame clones only and misses some. The sample contains some 59,000 clones, 87% of which appear only once. At baseline, cycle 4 day 1, and cycle 7 day 1, blood was sampled. V was clipped by 4 bases and J by 5 bases, with 22 bases between them. Germline CDR1 and CDR2: SGHNT and YYREEE (reference sequence). This CDR3 is built from 16 residues. The source is an adult with an advanced solid tumor such as melanoma, head and neck, liver or kidney cancer. The rearrangement links TRBV5-4 to TRBJ2-7; TRBD2 is a possible D gene (5 bases). The material sequenced was CD4+ or CD8+ T cells sorted from blood, taken in a trial of the OX40 agonist ivuxolimab. CDR3 coding DNA: TGTGCCAGCAGCAACCCTGGAGGCCCTGATTGGAACGAGCAGTACTTC. It specifies CASSNPGGPDWNEQYF.